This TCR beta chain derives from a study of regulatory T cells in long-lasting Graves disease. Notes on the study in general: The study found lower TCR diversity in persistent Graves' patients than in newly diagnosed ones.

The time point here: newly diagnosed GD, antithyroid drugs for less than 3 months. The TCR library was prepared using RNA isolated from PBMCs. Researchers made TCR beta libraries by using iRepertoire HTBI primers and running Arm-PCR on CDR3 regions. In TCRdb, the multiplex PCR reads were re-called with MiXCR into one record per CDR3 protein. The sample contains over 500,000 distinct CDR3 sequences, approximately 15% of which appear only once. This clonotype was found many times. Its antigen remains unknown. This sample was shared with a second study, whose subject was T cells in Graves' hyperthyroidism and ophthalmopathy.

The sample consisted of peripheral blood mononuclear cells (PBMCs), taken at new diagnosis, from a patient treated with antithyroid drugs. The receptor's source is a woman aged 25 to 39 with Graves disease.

The CDR3 reads CASSYGGASGYTF. CDR3 in DNA: TGTGCCAGCAGTTACGGGGGGGCAAGCGGCTACACCTTC. The chain carries TRBV6-9 and TRBJ1-2; D is possibly TRBD1 (6 bases). Trimming shortened V by 3 bases and J by 8 bases, and 13 bases separated the two germline ends. Germline V gene data show CDR1 as MNHGY and CDR2 as SVAAGI. The CDR3 consists of 13 residues.